This is a list of T cell receptor beta chains from one sample in a study of blood T cell repertoires in COVID-19. This table comes from immunoSEQ multiplex PCR, and its TCRdb copy is limited to in-frame clones, with some not included. This repertoire shows 270,000 or so clones, more than 75% found once; its top ten account for about 2.7%. Sequencing used PBMCs or T cells enriched from blood (not recorded which). The receptors stem from a woman aged 18-35 years who had recovered from COVID-19. The CDR3 runs from the conserved cysteine through the conserved F or W. Size is omitted from some rows. Given values are once, few, many or a class for expanded clones.

j_call,clone_size,v_call,cdr3_aa
TRBJ1-5,NA,TRBV7-6,CASSKGQGGGGNQPQHF
TRBJ2-1,NA,TRBV9,CASSATGGDSYNEQFF
TRBJ2-7,NA,TRBV14,CASSHRGNEQYF
TRBJ1-1,NA,TRBV5-1,CASSPGTWPEAFF
TRBJ2-2,NA,TRBV4-1,CASSPREGTGELFF
TRBJ1-2,NA,TRBV18,CASSQTGSDGYTF
TRBJ2-1,NA,TRBV28,CASSSLVAEQFF
TRBJ2-7,NA,TRBV9,CASSVDGTSVDEQYF
TRBJ2-7,once,TRBV28,CASSMDRGIYEQYF
TRBJ1-2,NA,TRBV9,CASSQGTGDPNNYGYTF
TRBJ1-4,NA,TRBV15,CATRPRTGQGGNEKLFF
TRBJ2-7,NA,TRBV9,CASSQGTAAYEQYF
TRBJ1-5,NA,TRBV19,CASRNQGAGSNQPQHF
TRBJ2-1,NA,TRBV19,CASSIVSRMGLASNEQFF
TRBJ1-2,once,TRBV9,CASSVGRSGGYGYTF
TRBJ2-7,NA,TRBV5-1,CARRGLGGCYEQYF
TRBJ1-6,NA,TRBV3-1/TRBV3-2,CASSQEGTGNSPLHF
TRBJ1-1,few,TRBV18,CASSPEIGGMNTEAFF
TRBJ2-3,NA,TRBV15,CATSRPPRTGPLSDTQYF
TRBJ1-6,once,TRBV11-2,CASSSSWGGYSPLHF
TRBJ1-2,NA,TRBV30,CAWSWAWASGSSGYTF
TRBJ2-5,NA,TRBV19,CASSIVGTVQETQYF
TRBJ2-7,few,TRBV30,CAWSGLLAGDFSYEQYF
TRBJ1-6,few,TRBV7-3,CASSQQGSGPLHF
TRBJ2-3,NA,TRBV7-9,CASSLDVTEVLYTQYF
TRBJ2-1,NA,TRBV9,CASSLGPGLATPPLDEQFF
TRBJ2-2,NA,TRBV27,CASSLRTGDTGELFF
TRBJ2-7,NA,TRBV2,CASSEDRVSFYEQYF
TRBJ2-4,NA,TRBV5-5,CASSSDSGKNIQYF
TRBJ2-6,NA,TRBV7-8,CASSPPGGRTGANVLTF
TRBJ1-1,NA,TRBV11-3,CASSSRQGATEAFF
TRBJ1-5,NA,TRBV27,CASKKIGGGRPQHF
TRBJ2-3,NA,TRBV5-1,CASSLELVSNTDTQYF
TRBJ1-2,NA,TRBV3-1/TRBV3-2,CASSEPGPYGYTF
TRBJ2-7,NA,TRBV11-2,CASSFFTSGTYEQYF
TRBJ1-6,NA,TRBV3-1/TRBV3-2,CASSLQSDRLRNSPLHF
TRBJ2-7,NA,TRBV30,CAWAGYSYEQYF
TRBJ1-5,few,TRBV27,CASSPGQGGNQPQHF
TRBJ2-2,NA,TRBV10-3,CAISNTRVGTGELFF
TRBJ1-3,NA,TRBV3-1/TRBV3-2,CASSTGVPGNTIYF
TRBJ2-5,NA,TRBV12-5,CASGPGSHRAMEETQYF
TRBJ2-1,few,TRBV6-1,CASSEVRGGPNNEQFF
TRBJ1-2,NA,TRBV24-1,CATSDLQQTYTF
TRBJ2-1,NA,TRBV5-4,CASSLEREGDNEQFF
TRBJ1-1,NA,TRBV10-3,CAISPAREVDEAFF
TRBJ1-1,NA,TRBV15,CATSGPRQEIWVMNTEAFF
TRBJ2-4,NA,TRBV10-3,CAIGGQGDDESVYF
TRBJ1-6,NA,TRBV7-2,CASSFSVGARPLHF